The 17 T cell receptor beta chains given below trace back to one sample, sequenced in a study of shared clonotypes between healthy human individuals (TCRdb year 2020). Libraries were constructed by the immunoSEQ multiplex PCR assay. TCRdb provides this immuneACCESS table in a form limited to in-frame rearrangements. Some clones are lacking; in checked studies, under half of them reflect an unresolved V gene, and why the rest are absent is not known. Here the sample has 2.3 million or so clones; 80% to 95% occur a single time. In total, the top ten clones hold 0.35% to 0.45% of the sample. The sequenced sample was naive CD4+ T cells from PBMCs. The sample's cell subset or site label, in plain terms: CD45RA+ positively selected. These receptor sequences come from a man between 18 and 35 years old in good health. Some clones in this sample may be carry-over from other donors' samples.

The chain is built from TRBV15 and TRBJ2-1; possibly TRBD1 for D (5 bases). Germline V gene data show CDR1 as LNHNV and CDR2 as YYDKDF (reference sequence). This CDR3 spans 16 amino acids. V was trimmed by 4 bases and J by 0 bases, leaving 13 bases between them. The CDR3 is CATSTRQPSSYNEQFF. The CDR3 bases are TGTGCCACCAGCACAAGACAGCCGAGCTCCTACAATGAGCAGTTCTTC. Combining the CDR3 with reference TRBV15 and TRBJ2-1 gives the whole variable domain DAMVIQNPRYQVTQFGKPVTLSCSQTLNHNVMYWYQQKSSQAPKLLFHYYDKDFNNEADTPDNFQSRRPNTSFCFLDIRSPGLGDTAMYLCATSTRQPSSYNEQFFGPGTRLTVL.

This chain joins TRBV28 and TRBJ1-4, with D possibly being TRBD1 (5 bases). The germline CDR1 and CDR2 sequences are MDHEN and SYDVKM. Trimming took off 4 bases at V and 0 bases at J, with 9 bases between the two ends. CDR3 length equals 15 residues. The CDR3 protein is CASSSWGTTNEKLFF. The CDR3 DNA is TGTGCCAGCAGTTCGTGGGGGACAACTAATGAAAAACTGTTTTTT.

With respect to this clone: Distinct nucleotide sequences in the sample also encode this CDR3. This chain joins TRBV5-1 and TRBJ2-1; 9 positions agree with TRBD1. Germline V CDR1 and CDR2: SGHRS, YFSETQ. The CDR3 spans 15 residues. The trim removed 4 bases at V and 2 bases at J, leaving 4 bases unmatched. This chain's CDR3 is CASSPGQGPYNEQFF. The CDR3 DNA reads TGCGCCAGCAGCCCGGGACAGGGCCCCTACAATGAGCAGTTCTTC.

This clone was detected a few times. V usage is TRBV10-2 and J usage is TRBJ1-1, with D perhaps TRBD1 (5 bases). Germline loops: CDR1 WSHSY, CDR2 SAAADI. The CDR3 sequence is 13 residues long. Trimming pared 6 bases from V and 0 bases from J, leaving 8 bases between. CDR3 sequence (DNA): TGCGCCAGCAGCGGGACCGTGAACACTGAAGCTTTCTTT. It yields the protein CASSGTVNTEAFF.

The V call is TRBV6-1, the J call TRBJ2-3; a weak D match, TRBD1 (5 bases). Trimming took off 6 bases at V and 6 bases at J, with 19 bases between the two ends. CDR1 is MNHNS and CDR2 is SASEGT in the germline V gene. The length of the CDR3 is 15 residues. The CDR3 sequence is CASRKRSRASDTQYF. CDR3 coding DNA: TGTGCCAGCAGAAAAAGGTCCAGGGCATCCGATACGCAGTATTTT.

The gene calls are TRBV6-5 and TRBJ2-3; D could derive from TRBD1 or TRBD2 (5 bases each). The CDR3 consists of 15 residues. Germline CDR1 MNHEY, CDR2 SVGAGI. Trimming took off 6 bases at V and 4 bases at J, with 17 bases between the two ends. CDR3 coding DNA: TGTGCCAGCAGACTCTGGGACGGTGGGGCAGATACGCAGTATTTT. It translates to CASRLWDGGADTQYF.

The chain joins TRBV7-2 to TRBJ2-4; D unclear. CDR1 and CDR2 (germline): SGHTA, FQGNSA. The CDR3 is 17 amino acids. Trimming stripped 0 bases from V and 0 bases from J, with 12 bases between. The CDR3 protein is CASSLAPLGIAKNIQYF. DNA for the CDR3: TGTGCCAGCAGCTTAGCCCCCCTAGGCATAGCCAAAAACATTCAGTACTTC.

The chain uses TRBV7-8 and TRBJ2-7; D unclear. CDR1 and CDR2 (germline): SGHVS, FQNEAQ. There are 14 residues in the CDR3. V shed 5 bases and J shed 0 bases, with 11 bases lying between them. The CDR3 spells CASSLSQSSYEQYF. The CDR3 nucleotides read TGTGCCAGCAGCCTAAGCCAGAGCTCCTACGAGCAGTACTTC.

The V and J genes are TRBV9 and TRBJ2-3; 9 nucleotides match TRBD2. The CDR3 has 15 residues. Germline V lookup: CDR1 SGDLS, CDR2 YYNGEE. The V gene end was trimmed by 0 bases and the J gene end by 3 bases; junction bases not matched to a gene: 2. Written as DNA, the CDR3 is TGTGCCAGCAGCGTAGTAGCGGGAGAAACAGATACGCAGTATTTT. This codes for CASSVVAGETDTQYF. Variable domain in full (rest from reference TRBV9 and TRBJ2-3): DSGVTQTPKHLITATGQRVTLRCSPRSGDLSVYWYQQSLDQGLQFLIQYYNGEERAKGNILERFSAQQFPDLHSELNLSSLELGDSALYFCASSVVAGETDTQYFGPGTRLTVL.

The genes are TRBV11-3 and TRBJ2-1, with D possibly matching TRBD2 (5 bases). This CDR3 spans 13 amino acids. Germline V gene lookup returns CDR1 SGHNT and CDR2 YENEEA. V was pared by 5 bases and J by 9 bases, with 14 bases between. The CDR3 here is CASSTARRGEQFF. CDR3 in DNA: TGTGCCAGCAGCACAGCCAGACGGGGTGAGCAGTTCTTC.

The genes are TRBV7-2 and TRBJ2-3; D is unclear. Germline CDR1 SGHTA, CDR2 FQGNSA. V gave up 5 bases and J gave up 3 bases, with 9 bases separating them. CDR3 size: 13 residues. CDR3 sequence reads: CASSRQPTDTQYF. DNA for the CDR3: TGTGCCAGCAGCCGTCAACCTACAGATACGCAGTATTTT.

The chain carries TRBV9 and TRBJ2-1, with TRBD2 identical over 9 bases. The V gene's germline CDR1 is SGDLS and CDR2 YYNGEE. With 3 bases clipped from V and 3 bases from J, the junction kept 4 bases outside the gene matches. CDR3 length equals 15 residues. The CDR3: CASSATSGFYNEQFF. In nucleotides, the CDR3 is TGTGCCAGCAGCGCCACTAGCGGGTTCTACAATGAGCAGTTCTTC.

The chain recombines TRBV7-8 with TRBJ1-2; D is ambiguous. Germline V CDR1 and CDR2: SGHVS, FQNEAQ. This CDR3 comprises 14 residues. The V end was cut by 1 base, the J end by 6 bases, with 12 bases between. CDR3 DNA sequence: TGTGCCAGCAGCTTAGTGGGTGGCCTCCATGGCTACACCTTC. This gives the protein CASSLVGGLHGYTF.

This chain connects TRBV30 to TRBJ2-7; no definite D call. The CDR3 length is 13 residues. In germline, CDR1 is GTSNPN, CDR2 SVGIG (reference sequence). Trimming took off 0 bases at V and 3 bases at J, with 9 bases between the two ends. The CDR3 protein is CAWSVDKYYEQYF. As DNA, the CDR3 is TGTGCCTGGAGTGTCGACAAGTACTACGAGCAGTACTTC.

The chain has TRBV10-2 and TRBJ2-1, with D possibly TRBD1 on 5 matching bases. V shed 0 bases and J shed 4 bases, with 16 bases lying between them. Germline lookup yields CDR1 WSHSY and CDR2 SAAADI. CDR3 size: 17 residues. In nucleotides, the CDR3 is TGCGCCAGCAGTGAGTCGAGCAGCGCCAGGGTATACAATGAGCAGTTCTTC. Protein sequence: CASSESSSARVYNEQFF.

V and J are TRBV6-5 and TRBJ2-3; 8 bases agree with TRBD1. The germline V gene has CDR1 MNHEY and CDR2 SVGAGI. V was pared by 2 bases and J by 4 bases, with 5 bases of the junction left unmatched. This CDR3 has 15 residues. The CDR3 protein is CASSYQAGGADTQYF. The CDR3 nucleotides read TGTGCCAGCAGTTACCAGGCAGGGGGCGCAGATACGCAGTATTTT.

The gene calls are TRBV2 and TRBJ2-5; TRBD1 might be the D (5 bases). Per germline, CDR1 SNHLY and CDR2 FYNNEI. This CDR3 is 16 amino acids long. Deletions cut 6 bases from V and 0 bases from J, with 17 bases between. Here the CDR3 reads CASSTAAGKYQETQYF. Written as DNA, the CDR3 is TGTGCCAGCAGCACTGCGGCAGGGAAGTACCAAGAGACCCAGTACTTC.